The 24 T cell receptor beta chains given below trace back to one sample, sequenced in a study of T cells in tuberculosis. Only in-frame clones appear in the TCRdb table, and some are missing; sequencing was by immunoSEQ multiplex PCR. The sample shows 45,000 or so clones, approximately 95% of them seen only once. Sequenced input: PBMCs. These receptors were obtained from a donor aged 10-29 years with latent tuberculosis or without tuberculosis infection.

The chain uses TRBV5-1 and TRBJ1-1, with TRBD1 identical over 11 bases. Trimming at V came to 4 bases and at J to 5 bases, leaving 7 bases not matched to a gene. Germline V CDR1 and CDR2: SGHRS, YFSETQ. CDR3 length equals 15 residues. The DNA of the CDR3 is TGCGCCAGCAGCACCTGGACAGGGGGCGGTACTGAAGCTTTCTTT. Translation: CASSTWTGGGTEAFF.

This chain uses TRBV28 with TRBJ1-6; no reliable D call. The V gene lost 5 bases and the J gene lost 12 bases, with 26 bases spanning the gap. In germline, CDR1 is MDHEN, CDR2 SYDVKM. CDR3 length: 17 amino acids. The CDR3 DNA reads TGTGCCAGCAGTCACCTAGTAAGACGCGTGGCCGGGAAACCCCTCCACTTT. Its protein product is CASSHLVRRVAGKPLHF.

This chain uses TRBV2 with TRBJ1-5; weak D call: TRBD1 (6 bases). The V gene lost 10 bases and the J gene lost 7 bases, with 17 bases spanning the gap. The CDR3 runs to 13 residues. Germline V gene lookup returns CDR1 SNHLY and CDR2 FYNNEI. The chain's CDR3 is CATSLQGRQPQHF. The CDR3 DNA reads TGTGCCACCTCCCTTCAGGGGCGGCAGCCCCAGCATTTT.

The V gene is TRBV4-3, the J gene TRBJ1-2; D is unclear. Trimming shortened V by 3 bases and J by 2 bases, and 16 bases separated the two germline ends. This CDR3 spans 16 amino acids. CDR1 and CDR2 from the germline V gene are LGHNA and YSLEER. The CDR3 protein is CASSQGGGRLNYGYTF. DNA for the CDR3: TGCGCCAGCAGCCAGGGAGGAGGACGGCTAAACTATGGCTACACCTTC.

The chain combines TRBV6-5 with TRBJ1-3; no definite D call. Germline CDR1 is MNHEY and CDR2 is SVGAGI. The CDR3 runs to 16 residues. Trimming took off 0 bases at V and 3 bases at J, with 12 bases between the two ends. This CDR3 reads CASSYSFGRDGNTIYF. The CDR3 DNA reads as TGTGCCAGCAGTTACTCGTTTGGCCGGGATGGAAACACCATATATTTT.

The V gene is TRBV30, the J gene TRBJ1-2, with 7 nucleotides matching TRBD1. Trimming removed 1 base from V and 6 bases from J; junction bases left unmatched: 5. Looked up from germline, CDR1 is GTSNPN and CDR2 is SVGIG (reference sequence). This CDR3 spans 13 amino acids. This CDR3 reads CAWSGNRGDGYTF. In DNA form, the CDR3 reads TGTGCCTGGAGTGGGAACAGGGGCGATGGCTACACCTTC.

The chain is built from TRBV5-1 and TRBJ2-3, with 15 positions matching TRBD2. The CDR3 sequence is 18 residues long. From germline, CDR1 is SGHRS and CDR2 YFSETQ. V lost 3 bases, J lost 2 bases, and 7 bases stayed unmatched. In DNA form, the CDR3 reads TGCGCCAGCAGCTCACCGGGACTAGCGGGGGGCCTCACAGATACGCAGTATTTT. This gives the protein CASSSPGLAGGLTDTQYF.

The V call is TRBV19, the J call TRBJ2-3, with 10 nucleotides matching TRBD1. The CDR3 runs 14 residues. The junction had 4 bases not matched to a gene; V was cut back by 6 bases and J by 4 bases. CDR1 and CDR2 from the germline V gene are LNHDA and SQIVND (reference sequence). CDR3 amino acids: CASRDRGKADTQYF. The CDR3 DNA sequence: TGTGCCAGTAGGGACAGGGGGAAGGCAGATACGCAGTATTTT. The full variable domain, rest sourced from reference TRBV19 and TRBJ2-3, is DGGITQSPKYLFRKEGQNVTLSCEQNLNHDAMYWYRQDPGQGLRLIYYSQIVNDFQKGDIAEGYSVSREKKESFPLTVTSAQKNPTAFYLCASRDRGKADTQYFGPGTRLTVL.

Here the CDR3 reads CASSYSWKQGNNEQFF. DNA of the CDR3: TGTGCCAGCAGTTACTCTTGGAAACAGGGCAACAATGAGCAGTTCTTC. V and J are TRBV6-5 and TRBJ2-1; D possibly corresponds to TRBD1 (6 bases). The V gene's germline CDR1 is MNHEY and CDR2 SVGAGI. V was pared by 0 bases and J by 5 bases, with 14 bases between. The CDR3 has 16 residues.

The sample holds one count of this clone. The chain joins TRBV7-9 to TRBJ2-7, with 7 bases that match TRBD1. The CDR3 has 13 amino acids. CDR1 SEHNR and CDR2 FQNEAQ come from the germline V gene (reference sequence). The trim removed 4 bases at V and 3 bases at J, leaving 3 bases unmatched. CDR3 sequence: CASSSGQNYEQYF. The CDR3 DNA sequence: TGTGCCAGCAGCTCGGGACAGAACTACGAGCAGTACTTC.

The chain has TRBV19 and TRBJ1-5; D unclear. V was pared by 3 bases and J by 0 bases, with 9 bases between. Germline CDR1 reads LNHDA; CDR2 reads SQIVND (reference sequence). CDR3 length: 15 amino acids. Here the CDR3 DNA reads TGTGCCAGTAGTATTAGCGGTCTTAGCAATCAGCCCCAGCATTTT. It specifies CASSISGLSNQPQHF.

The count of this clone is one. The J gene is TRBJ2-2, the V gene TRBV14; 8 bases align to TRBD1. V lost 4 bases, J lost 4 bases, and 5 bases stayed unmatched. The CDR3 has 15 amino acids. Per germline, CDR1 SGHDN and CDR2 FVKESK. The CDR3 nucleotides are TGTGCCAGCAGCCGGGTTACAGGGGGCACCGGGGAGCTGTTTTTT. It is translated as CASSRVTGGTGELFF.

J is TRBJ2-2 and V is TRBV19; 10 bases are shared with TRBD1. This CDR3 contains 18 residues. The V gene end was trimmed by 4 bases and the J gene end by 1 base; junction bases not matched to a gene: 9. The germline gives CDR1 LNHDA, CDR2 SQIVND (reference sequence). CDR3 sequence reads: CASSTMYRDRGNTGELFF. DNA for the CDR3: TGTGCCAGTAGTACTATGTACCGGGACAGGGGGAACACCGGGGAGCTGTTTTTT.

J is TRBJ2-7 and V is TRBV18; 7 nucleotides align to TRBD1. The CDR3 has 15 amino acids. The trim removed 6 bases at V and 0 bases at J, leaving 8 bases unmatched. Germline V gene sequence: CDR1 KGHSH, CDR2 LQKENI. CDR3: CASSPDRVSSYEQYF. DNA for the CDR3: TGTGCCAGCTCTCCTGACAGGGTGAGCTCCTACGAGCAGTACTTC.

The chain joins TRBV11-2 to TRBJ2-7; 12 bases align to TRBD1. J gave up 6 bases and V 3 bases, and 6 bases lay outside the gene matches. This CDR3 contains 15 residues. Germline assignment: CDR1 SGHAT and CDR2 FQNNGV. The CDR3 sequence: CASSFIGTGGGEQYF. CDR3 sequence (DNA): TGTGCCAGCAGCTTTATCGGGACAGGGGGCGGCGAGCAGTACTTC.

Remarks on this clone: One end of the junction is discordant with germline, which a read error may explain. V and J are TRBV28 and TRBJ1-2; 10 nucleotides match TRBD1. The CDR3 loop spans 11 amino acids. From germline, CDR1 is MDHEN and CDR2 SYDVKM. DNA of the CDR3: TGTGCCAGCAGTTCGACAGGGGGCGCGGCCTTC. As protein: CASSSTGGAAF.

The V and J genes are TRBV7-8 and TRBJ1-4; D unresolved. The length of the CDR3 is 12 residues. The germline gives CDR1 SGHVS, CDR2 FQNEAQ. Deletions cut 1 base from V and 13 bases from J, with 10 bases between. The CDR3 region is CASSLDRDGLFF. CDR3 nucleotides: TGTGCCAGCAGCTTAGACCGGGATGGACTGTTTTTT.

The V call is TRBV15, the J call TRBJ2-7; TRBD1 matches 8 bases. CDR3 length: 15 residues. V lost 0 bases to trimming and J lost 1 base; unmatched junction nucleotides: 2. Germline V gene data show CDR1 as LNHNV and CDR2 as YYDKDF (reference sequence). CDR3 in amino acids: CATSRDQGASYEQYF. CDR3 sequence (DNA): TGTGCCACCAGCAGAGATCAGGGGGCTTCCTACGAGCAGTACTTC.

The V and J genes are TRBV5-1 and TRBJ1-4, with 7 bases matching TRBD1. This CDR3 spans 16 amino acids. Germline V CDR1 and CDR2: SGHRS, YFSETQ. V trimming: 0 bases; J trimming: 8 bases; junction bases outside the gene matches: 10. In nucleotides, the CDR3 is TGCGCCAGCAGCTTGGGTGTGGGCCAGGGGGACGAAAAACTGTTTTTT. Translation gives CASSLGVGQGDEKLFF.

This chain uses TRBV30 with TRBJ2-1, with D tentatively TRBD2 (7 bases). Germline V CDR1 and CDR2: GTSNPN, SVGIG (reference sequence). CDR3 size: 15 residues. V was cut by 3 bases and J by 7 bases, with 19 bases left in between. CDR3 DNA: TGTGCCTGGAGGACCTACGGGGGGCAAGAAAATGAGCAGTTCTTC. Its translation: CAWRTYGGQENEQFF. Together with reference TRBV30 and TRBJ2-1, the CDR3 gives the full variable domain: SQTIHQWPATLVQPVGSPLSLECTVEGTSNPNLYWYRQAAGRGLQLLFYSVGIGQISSEVPQNLSASRPQDRQFILSSKKLLLSDSGFYLCAWRTYGGQENEQFFGPGTRLTVL.

This chain's CDR3 is CASSSVGRTDRWGGYTF. CDR3 bases: TGTGCCAGCAGTTCGGTGGGGAGAACGGACAGGTGGGGTGGCTACACCTTC. The chain uses TRBV28 and TRBJ1-2; 7 nucleotides align to TRBD1. CDR1 is MDHEN, CDR2 SYDVKM, per germline. Unmatched junction bases numbered 18, after V lost 4 bases and J lost 7 bases. This CDR3 has 17 amino acids.

This chain uses TRBV18 with TRBJ2-5, with D perhaps matching TRBD2 (5 bases). V gave up 6 bases and J gave up 1 base, with 15 bases separating them. Germline-derived CDR1 and CDR2 are KGHSH and LQKENI. This CDR3 is built from 15 residues. This CDR3 is CASSQTGLSQETQYF. The DNA of the CDR3 is TGTGCCAGCTCGCAAACCGGACTCTCCCAAGAGACCCAGTACTTC.

V usage is TRBV19 and J usage is TRBJ2-5; D gene uncertain. This CDR3 has 11 amino acids. The germline V gene has CDR1 LNHDA and CDR2 SQIVND (reference sequence). V lost 5 bases to trimming and J lost 1 base, with 2 bases between them. The chain's CDR3 is CASSLQETQYF. DNA of the CDR3: TGTGCCAGTAGTCTCCAAGAGACCCAGTACTTC. Full variable domain (missing parts from reference TRBV19 and TRBJ2-5): DGGITQSPKYLFRKEGQNVTLSCEQNLNHDAMYWYRQDPGQGLRLIYYSQIVNDFQKGDIAEGYSVSREKKESFPLTVTSAQKNPTAFYLCASSLQETQYFGPGTRLLVL.

The rearrangement links TRBV11-2 to TRBJ2-7; possible D gene TRBD2, 5 bases. The CDR3 extends over 17 amino acids. Trimming pared 8 bases from V and 1 base from J, leaving 24 bases between. CDR1 and CDR2 (germline): SGHAT, FQNNGV. In nucleotides, the CDR3 is TGTGCCAGCTCTCCAACTTTTAACCCGAGGGAATCCTACGAGCAGTACTTC. This gives the protein CASSPTFNPRESYEQYF.